These T cell receptor beta chains were read from a single sample in a study of memory CD4+ T cells and cytomegalovirus serostatus. TCRdb's table, derived via immunoSEQ multiplex PCR, lists solely in-frame clones and lacks some. The table shows about 46,000 clones, with over 75% occurring only once. The source material was memory CD4+ T cells from blood. Receptor source: an adult in good health and CMV-seronegative. The CDR3 runs from the conserved cysteine through the conserved F or W. D genes are given only for firm matches. Clone size is not always given. Where it is, it says once, few, many or a class for expanded clones.

TRBD2 - TRBJ2-7 TRBV15 TGTGCCACCAGCTTCGGGACTAGCGGGGACTACGAGCAGTACTTC CATSFGTSGDYEQYF
TRBD1 - TRBJ1-1 TRBV18 TGTGCCAGCTCACCGTTACCAGGGGGCACTGAAGCTTTCTTT CASSPLPGGTEAFF
TRBD2 - TRBJ2-7 TRBV5-1 TGCGCCAGCAGCTTGGGAGGACTGGCGGGGGGGCAGAACGAGCAGTACTTC CASSLGGLAGGQNEQYF
TRBD1 medium-sized TRBJ1-2 TRBV28 TGTGCCAGCAGCAACCCAGGGGGTTATGGCTACACCTTC CASSNPGGYGYTF
TRBD2 - TRBJ2-1 TRBV2 TGTGCCAGCAGCCTCCTAGCGGGGGGGCCAGTTTCCTACAATGAGCAGTTCTTC CASSLLAGGPVSYNEQFF
TRBD2 - TRBJ2-7 TRBV7-8 TGTGCCAGCAGCTCGGCACCTAGCGGGGCCACCTACGAGCAGTACTTC CASSSAPSGATYEQYF
TRBD1 - TRBJ1-2 TRBV7-2 TGTGCCAGCAGCTTGCTACAGGGGGCTAACTATGGCTACACCTTC CASSLLQGANYGYTF
- - TRBJ2-3 TRBV19 TGTGCCAGTAGTACCTCGGACTTTACAGATACGCAGTATTTT CASSTSDFTDTQYF
- - TRBJ1-5 TRBV2 TGTGCCAGCATTGAGAGGGAAAATCAGCCCCAGCATTTT CASIERENQPQHF
- - TRBJ2-5 TRBV28 TGTGCCAGCAGTTTTGGACGGCTTAGAACGTACCAAGAGACCCAGTACTTC CASSFGRLRTYQETQYF
TRBD1 once TRBJ2-6 TRBV5-4 TGTGCCAGCAGCAAGGGGACAGGGGGCTTTGGGGCCAACGTCCTGACTTTC CASSKGTGGFGANVLTF
TRBD1 - TRBJ2-7 TRBV27 TGTGCCAGCAGTTCTGGACAGGGGATCGGTTACGAGCAGTACTTC CASSSGQGIGYEQYF
- - TRBJ2-6 TRBV13 TGTGCCACTAACTCACCTGGGGCCAACGTCCTGACTTTC CATNSPGANVLTF
TRBD1 - TRBJ1-2 TRBV7-3 TGTGCCAGCAGCTTAACGGGGAGGACAGGGAAGAACTATGGCTACACCTTC CASSLTGRTGKNYGYTF
TRBD2 - TRBJ2-3 TRBV5-4 TGTGCCAGCGGCCGAGCGGGGCTAGGTACGCAGTATTTT CASGRAGLGTQYF
TRBD1 - TRBJ1-2 TRBV2 TGTGCCAGCAAGCTGAGGGACAGCTCTTATGGCTACACCTTC CASKLRDSSYGYTF
- - TRBJ2-3 TRBV7-7 TGTGCCAGCAGCTTAGCTTGGGGGGATAGCACAGATACGCAGTATTTT CASSLAWGDSTDTQYF
TRBD1 once TRBJ2-3 TRBV5-1 TGCGCCAGCGGGGGACAGGGGCTCACAGATACGCAGTATTTT CASGGQGLTDTQYF
TRBD1 - TRBJ2-7 TRBV5-3 TGTGCCAGAAGCTCTCTCACGACAGGGCACGAGCAGTACTTC CARSSLTTGHEQYF
- - TRBJ2-3 TRBV10-3 TGTGCCACTAGGGAAGGCGGGCCTAGCACAGATACGCAGTATTTT CATREGGPSTDTQYF
- - TRBJ2-7 TRBV7-2 TGTGCCAGCAGCTTAGCCGGGGGGCACTCCTACGAGCAGTACTTC CASSLAGGHSYEQYF
TRBD2 - TRBJ2-1 TRBV2 TGTGCCATAGGACTAGCGGGGGGAACTAACAATGAGCAGTTCTTC CAIGLAGGTNNEQFF
- - TRBJ1-5 TRBV10-3 TGTGCCGTGTCCGGGGGTGGGTTGGATCAGCCCCAGCATTTT CAVSGGGLDQPQHF
- - TRBJ2-7 TRBV21-1 TGTGCCAGCAGCCCACACGTACGGGAACAGGGGGCGCCTATTTACGAGCAGTACTTC CASSPHVREQGAPIYEQYF
- - TRBJ2-3 TRBV7-2 TGTGCCAGCAGCTTACACGGTGCGGGGGCCACAGATACGCAGTATTTT CASSLHGAGATDTQYF
- - TRBJ1-1 TRBV29-1 TGCAGCGTTGTGACCGTGATGCGGACTGAAGCTTTCTTT CSVVTVMRTEAFF
TRBD1 - TRBJ2-3 TRBV5-1 TGCGCCAGCAGCTTGGGGGGGACAGGGCCAGATACGCAGTATTTT CASSLGGTGPDTQYF
TRBD2 - TRBJ2-3 TRBV7-3 TGTGCCAGCAGCCCGATGAGGGCTAGCGGGGCGAGAGGCGCAGATACGCAGTATTTT CASSPMRASGARGADTQYF
- - TRBJ2-7 TRBV5-6 TGTGCCAGCAGCTTGGGACACGGCGAAGGGGAGCAGTACTTC CASSLGHGEGEQYF
TRBD1 - TRBJ2-3 TRBV25-1 TGTGCCAGCAGTGACCTGGACAGGGACACAGATACGCAGTATTTT CASSDLDRDTDTQYF
TRBD2 - TRBJ2-3 TRBV13 TGTGCCAGCAGCTTCTGGACTAGCGGGGGCCCCACAGATACGCAGTATTTT CASSFWTSGGPTDTQYF
TRBD2 once TRBJ2-3 TRBV6-1 TGTGCCAGCAGTGTGCTTAGCGGGGGTACAGATACGCAGTATTTT CASSVLSGGTDTQYF
TRBD1 - TRBJ1-2 TRBV5-8 TGTGCCAGCAGTTTACCGGGACAGGGGAACTATGGCTACACCTTC CASSLPGQGNYGYTF
- - TRBJ1-6 TRBV30 TGTGCTGGAACCGGGGCCCTAGTATCAAAACCGAATTCACCCCTCCACTTT CAGTGALVSKPNSPLHF
- once TRBJ2-1 TRBV7-2 TGTGCCAGCACCGAACAACCACTGGGTGGGAATGAGCAGTTCTTC CASTEQPLGGNEQFF
TRBD2 few TRBJ2-5 TRBV5-6 TGTGCCAGCAGCCCATCTAGCGGGGGGCGGGAGACCCAGTACTTC CASSPSSGGRETQYF
- - TRBJ1-1 TRBV21-1 TGTGCCAGCAGCAAATCTGGGGACGTTTTTATCTCTTCCGGGAACACTGAAGCTTTCTTT CASSKSGDVFISSGNTEAFF
- - TRBJ2-1 TRBV20-1 TGCGCGCCGGTCCGGGACAATGAGCAGTTCTTC CAPVRDNEQFF
TRBD1 - TRBJ1-2 TRBV9 TGTGCCAGCAGCTTAAGGCAGGGGGCTTATGGCTACACCTTC CASSLRQGAYGYTF
TRBD1 - TRBJ2-2 TRBV6-5 TGTGCCACCCGCCGGGGGACAGGGCAAGACGGGGAGCTGTTTTTT CATRRGTGQDGELFF
- - TRBJ2-6 TRBV29-1 TGCAGCGTTGAAGTGTACCGGGACACGTCTGGGGCCAACGTCCTGACTTTC CSVEVYRDTSGANVLTF